A single sample gave rise to the 27 T cell receptor beta chains below, sequenced in a study of metastatic and nonmetastatic thyroid tumors. MiXCR reprocessed the PCR reads for TCRdb. The repertoire holds about 69,000 clones, with 14% as singletons. Until they underwent thyroid surgery, no patient had received any treatment. The sequencing input was blood. These TCRs come from a male donor with papillary thyroid cancer or a benign thyroid nodule (not recorded which). Some clones in this sample may be carry-over from other donors' samples.

This clone was counted many times. The chain joins TRBV3-1 to TRBJ2-3, with D possibly called TRBD1 or TRBD2 (5 bases each). Germline V gives CDR1 LGHDT, CDR2 YNNKEL (reference sequence). Trimming stripped 3 bases from V and 1 base from J, with 14 bases between. This CDR3 is 16 amino acids long. The CDR3 reads CASSQISGTGTDTQYF. As DNA, the CDR3 is TGTGCCAGCAGCCAGATTTCCGGGACCGGCACAGATACGCAGTATTTT.

This clone has at least ten counts. The chain recombines TRBV6-6 with TRBJ2-3; weak D call: TRBD1 (6 bases). Germline-derived CDR1 and CDR2 are MNHNY and SVGAGI (reference sequence). V was pared by 6 bases and J by 5 bases, with 15 bases between. The CDR3 contains 14 residues. The CDR3: CASSLQGGRDTQYF. The CDR3 DNA sequence: TGTGCCAGCAGCTTACAGGGTGGAAGAGATACGCAGTATTTT.

Many counts were recorded for this clone. The J gene is TRBJ2-3, the V gene TRBV11-2; 9 bases match TRBD2. Trimming at V came to 0 bases and at J to 1 base, leaving 2 bases not matched to a gene. The CDR3 has 16 amino acids. Germline V gene sequence: CDR1 SGHAT, CDR2 FQNNGV. In DNA form, the CDR3 reads TGTGCCAGCAGCTTAGATAGCGGGAGTGGCACAGATACGCAGTATTTT. Amino acid sequence: CASSLDSGSGTDTQYF.

This clone was observed at least ten times. The chain has TRBV9 and TRBJ2-2, with a tentative D call TRBD2 (6 bases). The V gene lost 0 bases and the J gene lost 8 bases, with 11 bases spanning the gap. Germline-derived CDR1 and CDR2 are SGDLS and YYNGEE. The length of the CDR3 is 14 residues. Here the CDR3 DNA reads TGTGCCAGCAGCGTAGATGGAGGGGCAGGGGAGCTGTTTTTT. Translation: CASSVDGGAGELFF.

The sample holds many counts of this clone. Just one base apart from a much larger clone, this may be a read error. The sample has other DNA sequences that encode this CDR3 too. The genes are TRBV11-2 and TRBJ2-7; TRBD2 agrees at 10 bases. CDR3 length: 15 amino acids. Germline V gives CDR1 SGHAT, CDR2 FQNNGV. This CDR3 is CASSLDRTSGNEQYF. Written as DNA, the CDR3 is TGTGCCAGCAGCTTAGATCGGACTAGCGGTAACGAGCAATACTTC. Supplemented by reference TRBV11-2 and TRBJ2-7, the full variable domain reads EAGVAQSPRYKIIEKRQSVAFWCNPISGHATLYWYQQILGQGPKLLIQFQNNGVVDDSQLPKDRFSAERLKGVDSTLKIQPAKLEDSAVYLCASSLDRTSGNEQYFGPGTRLTVT.

The chain employs TRBV27 and TRBJ2-2, with 12 bases matching TRBD2. The ends lost 5 bases at V and 11 bases at J; junction bases unmatched: 15. The CDR3 contains 17 residues. Germline assignment: CDR1 MNHEY and CDR2 SMNVEV (reference sequence). The CDR3 DNA sequence: TGTGCCAGCAGTATGACTAGCGGGAGTGCCCAGGTCGGTGAGCTGTTTTTT. Protein product: CASSMTSGSAQVGELFF.

On this clone: This may come from a read error, since a much larger clone is one base off. The CDR3 is CASSLGSVNTGELFF. The DNA of the CDR3 is TGTGCCAGCAGCTTGGGGTCCGTGAACACCGGGGAGCTGTTTTTT. The chain combines TRBV5-4 with TRBJ2-2; no clear D. From germline, CDR1 is SGHNT and CDR2 YYREEE (reference sequence). The ends were cut back, 0 bases at V and 1 base at J, with 7 bases in the middle. The CDR3 sequence is 15 residues long.

V usage is TRBV30 and J usage is TRBJ1-5; maybe TRBD1 (5 bases). The V gene's germline CDR1 is GTSNPN and CDR2 SVGIG (reference sequence). The CDR3 totals 13 residues. Trimming took 5 bases from V and 5 from J, leaving 13 bases between them. The CDR3 spells CAWSQGIDQPQHF. The CDR3 DNA reads as TGTGCCTGGTCCCAGGGAATCGATCAGCCCCAGCATTTT.

By share, this clone counts as medium-sized. This rearrangement joins TRBV6-1 to TRBJ1-6; D not resolved. Germline assignment: CDR1 MNHNS and CDR2 SASEGT. V was pared by 0 bases and J by 10 bases, with 4 bases between. The CDR3 consists of 12 residues. The CDR3 loop reads CASSEAGSPLHF. Written as DNA, the CDR3 is TGTGCCAGCAGTGAAGCTGGCTCACCCCTCCACTTT.

This clone was counted ten times or more. Other DNA sequences in the same sample also yield this CDR3. V and J are TRBV7-8 and TRBJ2-4; TRBD1 aligns across 7 bases. In germline, CDR1 is SGHVS, CDR2 FQNEAQ. CDR3 length: 16 amino acids. J was trimmed by 4 bases and V by 5 bases; bases with no gene match: 11. The DNA for the CDR3 is TGTGCCAGCAGCCCTCGGCCGGGACAGAAAAAAAACATTCAGTACTTC. Protein: CASSPRPGQKKNIQYF.

About this clone: A much bigger clone sits one base away, suggesting this may be a read error. Other nucleotide sequences from this sample produce the same CDR3. CDR3 DNA sequence: TGCAGTGCTAGAGATTTGGGCCAACGGGAGACCCAGTACTTC. It translates to CSARDLGQRETQYF. The genes are TRBV20-1 and TRBJ2-5; D gene ambiguous. The CDR3 is made up of 14 amino acids. Between the trimmed V and J ends, which lost 0 bases and 5 bases, there was a span of 13 bases. Per the germline V gene, CDR1 is DFQATT and CDR2 is SNEGSKA (reference sequence).

This clone occurred many times. The chain joins TRBV5-1 to TRBJ1-3; D is ambiguous. Germline V gene sequence: CDR1 SGHRS, CDR2 YFSETQ. There are 13 residues in the CDR3. V lost 7 bases to trimming and J lost 2 bases, with 10 bases between them. DNA of the CDR3: TGCGCCAGCGGGGTCGGGGCTGGAAACACCATATATTTT. It codes for CASGVGAGNTIYF.

In its sample, this clone was seen many times. The rearrangement uses TRBV20-1 and TRBJ1-1; D gene unclear. The germline gives CDR1 DFQATT, CDR2 SNEGSKA (reference sequence). The CDR3 is made up of 11 amino acids. The CDR3 sequence: CRGSGNTEAFF. The CDR3 nucleotides read TGCAGGGGTTCAGGGAACACTGAAGCTTTCTTT.

This clone was observed a handful of times. Possible read error: a much larger clone is one base away. The J gene is TRBJ2-1, the V gene TRBV3-1; 7 bases align to TRBD1. Germline CDR1 and CDR2: LGHDT and YNNKEL (reference sequence). The length of the CDR3 is 15 residues. V shed 1 base, J shed 9 bases, and the junction held 9 bases outside the gene matches. The CDR3 DNA follows: TGTGCCAGCAGCCAAGCTACAGGGGCTCGGGGTGAGCAGTTCTTC. Protein product: CASSQATGARGEQFF.

A few counts support this clone. In DNA form, the CDR3 reads TGTGCCAGTAGGGCAGGGACGGGAGATGAAGCTTTCTTT. Translated: CASRAGTGDEAFF. The gene calls are TRBV6-2 or TRBV6-3 and TRBJ1-1; the D gene is possibly TRBD1 (5 bases). CDR1 MNHEY and CDR2 SVGEGT come from the germline V gene. The CDR3 is made up of 13 amino acids. The V end was cut by 9 bases, the J end by 7 bases, with 18 bases between.

There are many counts of this clone. This chain uses TRBV4-1 with TRBJ2-3; 8 bases align to TRBD2. The CDR3 has 16 amino acids. V shed 4 bases and J 6 bases; nucleotides not matched to a gene: 12. Germline V gene data show CDR1 as MGHRA and CDR2 as YSYEKL. The CDR3 DNA reads as TGCGCCAGCAGCCTCACCACAGCGGGAGTAGCTGATACGCAGTATTTT. It specifies CASSLTTAGVADTQYF.

The sample holds many counts of this clone. The chain combines TRBV6-2 or TRBV6-3 with TRBJ1-2; D might be TRBD1 (6 bases). CDR1 and CDR2 from the germline V gene are MNHEY and SVGEGT. There are 13 residues in the CDR3. V lost 4 bases and J 8 bases, leaving 14 bases between the germline ends. The CDR3 here is CASSSGTPGGYTF. The DNA for the CDR3 is TGTGCCAGCAGTTCCGGGACACCGGGAGGCTACACCTTC.

This clone occurred many times. Written as DNA, the CDR3 is TGTGCCAGCAGCGTAGATACGGACGGCCTCAATGAGCAGTTCTTC. Translated, it gives CASSVDTDGLNEQFF. The J gene is TRBJ2-1, the V gene TRBV9; D unclear. The germline V gene encodes CDR1 SGDLS and CDR2 YYNGEE. V was cut by 0 bases and J by 6 bases, with 13 bases left in between. The CDR3 sequence is 15 residues long. Full variable domain (missing parts from reference TRBV9 and TRBJ2-1): DSGVTQTPKHLITATGQRVTLRCSPRSGDLSVYWYQQSLDQGLQFLIQYYNGEERAKGNILERFSAQQFPDLHSELNLSSLELGDSALYFCASSVDTDGLNEQFFGPGTRLTVL.

The J gene is TRBJ2-7, the V gene TRBV5-1; 8 bases match TRBD1. Germline V gene sequence: CDR1 SGHRS, CDR2 YFSETQ. The CDR3 runs 14 residues. J lost 5 bases, V lost 0 bases, and 4 bases had no gene match. The CDR3: CASSLAGQGHEQYF. CDR3 coding DNA: TGCGCCAGCAGCTTGGCCGGACAGGGACACGAGCAGTACTTC.

This clone was detected ten times or more. The DNA for the CDR3 is TGTGCCAGCAGCGCTCGGGGAAGAAACATTCAGTACTTC. Translated, it gives CASSARGRNIQYF. The chain combines TRBV6-1 with TRBJ2-4; possibly TRBD2 for D (5 bases). Germline-derived CDR1 and CDR2 are MNHNS and SASEGT. V was shortened by 6 bases and J by 6 bases, with 12 bases between the two germline ends. The CDR3 totals 13 residues.

This clone was seen many times. V is TRBV4-3 and J is TRBJ2-1, with no clear D. In germline, CDR1 is LGHNA, CDR2 YSLEER. This CDR3 spans 15 amino acids. Trimming removed 0 bases from V and 2 bases from J, with 8 bases in between. The CDR3 is CASSQDLVAYNEQFF. Written as DNA, the CDR3 is TGCGCCAGCAGCCAAGACCTAGTGGCCTACAATGAGCAGTTCTTC.

This clone was counted ten times or more. CDR3 in amino acids: CASSQGDTQYF. The CDR3 bases are TGTGCCAGCAGCCAGGGAGATACGCAGTATTTT. The chain links TRBV7-6 to TRBJ2-3, with D perhaps matching TRBD1 (5 bases). Germline CDR1 reads SGHVS; CDR2 reads FNYEAQ. The CDR3 is made up of 11 amino acids. The germline V and J ends were trimmed by 5 bases and 5 bases, with 5 bases remaining between them.

This chain uses TRBV10-3 with TRBJ2-2; 12 bases are shared with TRBD2. The CDR3 consists of 19 residues. Germline CDR1 and CDR2: ENHRY and SYGVKD. The junction had 9 bases not matched to a gene; V was cut back by 4 bases and J by 0 bases. CDR3 DNA: TGTGCCATCAGTGGACTAGCGGGAGTAATTTATTCGAACACCGGGGAGCTGTTTTTT. Translation: CAISGLAGVIYSNTGELFF.

This clone was seen repeatedly, ten times or more. The chain has TRBV6-1 and TRBJ2-7, with a tentative D call TRBD1 (6 bases). The CDR3 contains 14 residues. Trimming removed 9 bases from V and 4 bases from J, with 19 bases in between. Germline V CDR1 and CDR2: MNHNS, SASEGT. Here the CDR3 reads CASGGTREWYEQYV. CDR3 nucleotides: TGTGCCAGTGGGGGCACCAGGGAGTGGTACGAGCAGTACGTC.

Of note for this clone: At one of its ends the junction is not consistent with the germline gene, which may arise from a read error. The chain carries TRBV6-1 and TRBJ2-2, with 8 bases identical to TRBD2. This CDR3 region has 14 residues. In germline, CDR1 is MNHNS, CDR2 SASEGT. The CDR3 region is CATRTSWNTWELFF. In DNA, the CDR3 is TGTGCCACCAGGACTAGCTGGAACACCTGGGAGCTGTTTTTT.

This clone was detected ten times or more. The rearrangement uses TRBV19 and TRBJ1-1; D is possibly TRBD1 (5 bases). This CDR3 is built from 14 residues. V lost 7 bases to trimming and J lost 1 base, with 13 bases between them. CDR1 is LNHDA, CDR2 SQIVND, per germline (reference sequence). Written as DNA, the CDR3 is TGTGCCAGTACCTCGGGACCTGGGAACACTGAAGCTTTCTTT. It yields the protein CASTSGPGNTEAFF.

The chain links TRBV30 to TRBJ1-2; 8 nucleotides line up with TRBD1. Trimming cost V 2 bases and J 0 bases; bases outside gene matches: 5. The length of the CDR3 is 15 residues. Germline-derived CDR1 and CDR2 are GTSNPN and SVGIG (reference sequence). CDR3 sequence reads: CAWSKRTGSNYGYTF. The DNA of the CDR3 is TGTGCCTGGAGTAAGAGGACAGGGTCTAACTATGGCTACACCTTC.